The 9 T cell receptor beta chains listed next were all sequenced from one sample in a study of CD8 T cells in Susac syndrome. Random hexamers were used to reverse transcribe an amount of roughly 0.45 to 1 ug RNA. TCRdb passed the immunoSEQ multiplex PCR reads through MiXCR, listing each CDR3 protein once. The table lists tens of thousands of distinct CDR3 sequences, nearly 96% of them singletons. Sequencing was carried out using CD4+ T cells from PBMCs. Every receptor here comes from a human donor with multiple sclerosis.

The J gene is TRBJ2-3, the V gene TRBV5-1; possibly TRBD1 for D (6 bases). Trimming removed 2 bases at V and 4 bases at J, with 17 bases between. CDR3 length equals 16 residues. Germline loops: CDR1 SGHRS, CDR2 YFSETQ. CDR3 residues: CASSLKTGWQADTQYF. Written as DNA, the CDR3 is TGCGCCAGCAGCTTAAAAACAGGGTGGCAGGCAGATACGCAGTATTTT. The variable domain in full, completed from reference TRBV5-1 and TRBJ2-3, reads KAGVTQTPRYLIKTRGQQVTLSCSPISGHRSVSWYQQTPGQGLQFLFEYFSETQRNKGNFPGRFSGRQFSNSRSEMNVSTLELGDSALYLCASSLKTGWQADTQYFGPGTRLTVL.

The CDR3 reads CASSRQRGANVLTF. In nucleotides, the CDR3 is TGTGCCAGCAGCAGACAGCGAGGGGCCAACGTCCTGACTTTC. The chain joins TRBV11-2 to TRBJ2-6; possibly TRBD1 for D (5 bases). This CDR3 has 14 amino acids. V was trimmed by 5 bases and J by 4 bases, leaving 9 bases between them. Germline-derived CDR1 and CDR2 are SGHAT and FQNNGV.

This rearrangement joins TRBV10-3 to TRBJ2-5; D gene unclear. Germline values: CDR1 ENHRY, CDR2 SYGVKD. The CDR3 is made up of 13 amino acids. V lost 0 bases, J lost 5 bases, and 7 bases lay in between. CDR3 sequence (DNA): TGTGCCATCAGTGAGTCGGTTAGGGAGACCCAGTACTTC. Translated, it gives CAISESVRETQYF.

The chain couples TRBV5-1 to TRBJ2-1, with TRBD2 matching over 9 bases. The germline V gene encodes CDR1 SGHRS and CDR2 YFSETQ. J was trimmed by 5 bases and V by 2 bases; bases with no gene match: 5. The CDR3 totals 15 residues. CDR3 in amino acids: CASSFMASGDNEQFF. In nucleotides, the CDR3 is TGCGCCAGCAGCTTCATGGCTAGCGGGGACAATGAGCAGTTCTTC. Supplemented by reference TRBV5-1 and TRBJ2-1, the full variable domain reads KAGVTQTPRYLIKTRGQQVTLSCSPISGHRSVSWYQQTPGQGLQFLFEYFSETQRNKGNFPGRFSGRQFSNSRSEMNVSTLELGDSALYLCASSFMASGDNEQFFGPGTRLTVL.

J is TRBJ2-7 and V is TRBV9; TRBD1 matches 10 bases. Germline trimming cut 2 bases from V and 1 base from J; bases unmatched to any gene: 3. The CDR3 sequence is 15 residues long. Germline CDR1 and CDR2: SGDLS and YYNGEE. As DNA, the CDR3 is TGTGCCAGCAGCGTTTCGGACAGGGGGTCCTACGAGCAGTACTTC. This gives the protein CASSVSDRGSYEQYF.

The gene calls are TRBV7-9 and TRBJ1-1; unclear D gene. Germline CDR1 is SEHNR and CDR2 is FQNEAQ (reference sequence). V lost 2 bases to trimming and J lost 5 bases, with 27 bases between them. This CDR3 has 19 residues. CDR3 DNA: TGTGCCAGCAGCTTATCGGAATATAGAGGGTCGATTGGTAATACTGAAGCTTTCTTT. Protein sequence: CASSLSEYRGSIGNTEAFF. The whole variable domain, filled in from reference TRBV7-9 and TRBJ1-1, reads DTGVSQNPRHKITKRGQNVTFRCDPISEHNRLYWYRQTLGQGPEFLTYFQNEAQLEKSRLLSDRFSAERPKGSFSTLEIQRTEQGDSAMYLCASSLSEYRGSIGNTEAFFGQGTRLTVV.

The rearrangement links TRBV11-2 to TRBJ2-5, with 8 positions matching TRBD2. Trimming took 2 bases from V and 4 from J; bases not matched to a gene: 9. Germline CDR1 and CDR2: SGHAT and FQNNGV. The CDR3 is 16 residues long. CDR3 nucleotide sequence: TGTGCCAGCAGCTTACCAGGGTTAAGCGGGGGAGAGACCCAGTACTTC. It yields the protein CASSLPGLSGGETQYF.

J is TRBJ2-3 and V is TRBV29-1, with 13 bases matching TRBD2. The CDR3 runs 15 residues. The V gene end was trimmed by 7 bases and the J gene end by 3 bases; junction bases not matched to a gene: 7. CDR1 is SQVTM and CDR2 is ANQGSEA in the germline V gene. This CDR3 reads CSARTSGGTTDTQYF. The CDR3 DNA is TGCAGCGCTCGGACTAGCGGGGGCACTACAGATACGCAGTATTTT.

Only one count was recorded for this clonotype. The genes are TRBV4-1 and TRBJ2-1; the D is unclear. Germline V CDR1 and CDR2: MGHRA, YSYEKL. CDR3 length equals 13 residues. Between the trimmed V and J ends, which lost 5 bases and 5 bases, there was a span of 10 bases. In nucleotides, the CDR3 is TGCGCCAGCAGCGGGTGGGTAGACAATGAGCAGTTCTTC. This translates into CASSGWVDNEQFF.